The 23 T cell receptor beta chains below come from one sample, sequenced in a study of CD8+ T cells in alopecia areata. Treatment meaning: oral pan-JAK inhibitor, 5-10 mg twice daily. Isolated RNA was reverse transcribed into cDNA used as the sequencing template. The repertoire was sequenced with immunoSEQ multiplex PCR; TCRdb's copy has only in-frame clones and lacks some. The sample shows about 220,000 clones, more than 45% of them seen only once. The source was CD4+ T cells sorted from blood, collected at week 4, from a patient treated with tofacitinib. The receptors were gathered from a human donor with alopecia areata.

The table lists this clone with a few counts. The chain couples TRBV6-5 to TRBJ1-1; 7 bases are shared with TRBD1. Germline CDR1 and CDR2: MNHEY and SVGAGI. The CDR3 extends over 15 amino acids. Trimming at V came to 10 bases and at J to 5 bases, leaving 16 bases not matched to a gene. CDR3 sequence reads: CAILNLGGKRTEAFF. The CDR3 region has the DNA TGTGCCATCCTGAATTTAGGGGGCAAGAGGACTGAAGCTTTCTTT.

The chain uses TRBV7-3 and TRBJ2-7; either TRBD1 or TRBD2 may supply D (5 bases each). CDR1 is SGHTA, CDR2 FQGTGA, per germline. Trimming stripped 2 bases from V and 5 bases from J, with 13 bases between. This CDR3 has 14 amino acids. CDR3 DNA sequence: TGTGCCAGCAGCTTAGGGGGTTGGTCCGACGAGCAGTACTTC. Translated, it gives CASSLGGWSDEQYF.

This clone occurred once. The chain joins TRBV9 to TRBJ1-1; D perhaps matches TRBD1 (5 bases). Germline V gene data show CDR1 as SGDLS and CDR2 as YYNGEE. The V and J ends lost 2 bases and 1 base respectively, with 21 bases between them. The CDR3 extends over 18 amino acids. The CDR3 nucleotides read TGTGCCAGCAGCGTGGGACCGCTACCACCCTCGGGGAACACTGAAGCTTTCTTT. Residues: CASSVGPLPPSGNTEAFF. The complete variable domain, with remaining parts taken from reference TRBV9 and TRBJ1-1, reads DSGVTQTPKHLITATGQRVTLRCSPRSGDLSVYWYQQSLDQGLQFLIQYYNGEERAKGNILERFSAQQFPDLHSELNLSSLELGDSALYFCASSVGPLPPSGNTEAFFGQGTRLTVV.

This clone was counted at least ten times. The chain employs TRBV6-4 and TRBJ2-2, with D possibly being TRBD1 or TRBD2 (7 bases each). V was pared by 4 bases and J by 5 bases, with 11 bases between. The CDR3 runs to 14 residues. Germline values: CDR1 MRHNA, CDR2 SNTAGT. CDR3 sequence reads: CASSGQGGTGELFF. The CDR3 nucleotides read TGTGCCAGCAGTGGACAGGGAGGGACCGGGGAGCTGTTTTTT.

V usage is TRBV29-1 and J usage is TRBJ1-4; tentatively, D is TRBD1 (5 bases). CDR3 size: 13 residues. Germline V CDR1 and CDR2: SQVTM, ANQGSEA. The V end was cut by 7 bases, the J end by 8 bases, with 17 bases between. The CDR3 here is CSGSDTAEEKLFF. CDR3 sequence (DNA): TGCAGCGGTTCGGACACGGCGGAGGAAAAACTGTTTTTT.

The chain uses TRBV7-9 and TRBJ2-3, with TRBD2 matching 7 bases. Trimming took 3 bases from V and 2 from J; bases not matched to a gene: 5. This CDR3 contains 15 residues. The germline V gene encodes CDR1 SEHNR and CDR2 FQNEAQ (reference sequence). CDR3 bases: TGTGCCAGCAGCTTGGGCGGGGGAACCACAGATACGCAGTATTTT. This codes for CASSLGGGTTDTQYF. Combining the CDR3 with reference TRBV7-9 and TRBJ2-3 gives the whole variable domain DTGVSQNPRHKITKRGQNVTFRCDPISEHNRLYWYRQTLGQGPEFLTYFQNEAQLEKSRLLSDRFSAERPKGSFSTLEIQRTEQGDSAMYLCASSLGGGTTDTQYFGPGTRLTVL.

This clone turned up a few times. This sequence joins TRBV4-3 and TRBJ1-1, with D possibly matching TRBD1 (5 bases). Germline V gene lookup returns CDR1 LGHNA and CDR2 YSLEER. V lost 1 base to trimming and J lost 5 bases, with 11 bases between them. The CDR3 runs to 14 residues. CDR3 amino acids: CASSQGPRATEAFF. The CDR3 coding sequence is TGCGCCAGCAGCCAAGGACCCAGGGCAACTGAAGCTTTCTTT.

The rearrangement joins TRBV6-1 to TRBJ2-2; the D gene is possibly TRBD2 (5 bases). Trimming removed 7 bases at V and 1 base at J, with 10 bases between. The germline CDR1 and CDR2 sequences are MNHNS and SASEGT. The CDR3 consists of 14 residues. For the CDR3, the DNA is TGTGCCAGCAAGACGGGGAGGAACACCGGGGAGCTGTTTTTT. Protein sequence: CASKTGRNTGELFF.

There are a few counts of this clone. The chain links TRBV5-1 to TRBJ1-1; 9 bases match TRBD1. V dropped 6 bases and J dropped 0; count of bases not matched to a gene: 9. Per germline, CDR1 SGHRS and CDR2 YFSETQ. The CDR3 has 16 residues. This CDR3 reads CASTFGDRALNTEAFF. CDR3 nucleotide sequence: TGCGCCAGCACCTTTGGGGACAGGGCTTTGAACACTGAAGCTTTCTTT.

The chain couples TRBV30 to TRBJ1-1; D remains unclear. CDR3 size: 13 residues. Germline V CDR1 and CDR2: GTSNPN, SVGIG (reference sequence). With 0 bases removed from V and 7 bases from J, the gap between germline ends came to 12 bases. CDR3 coding DNA: TGTGCCTGGAGTGTACGGCCGGACTTTGAAGCTTTCTTT. Residues: CAWSVRPDFEAFF. Drawing the rest from reference TRBV30 and TRBJ1-1, the complete variable domain is SQTIHQWPATLVQPVGSPLSLECTVEGTSNPNLYWYRQAAGRGLQLLFYSVGIGQISSEVPQNLSASRPQDRQFILSSKKLLLSDSGFYLCAWSVRPDFEAFFGQGTRLTVV.

In DNA, the CDR3 is TGTGCCATCAGCCCTTCGCTAGGGAACACTGAAGCTTTCTTT. It yields the protein CAISPSLGNTEAFF. The chain is built from TRBV10-3 and TRBJ1-1; no reliable D call. From germline, CDR1 is ENHRY and CDR2 SYGVKD. This CDR3 has 14 amino acids. V shed 6 bases and J shed 1 base, with 12 bases lying between them.

This chain links TRBV13 with TRBJ2-7; unclear D gene. The V and J ends lost 2 bases and 6 bases respectively, with 11 bases between them. The germline V gene encodes CDR1 PRHDT and CDR2 FYEKMQ (reference sequence). There are 13 residues in the CDR3. The CDR3 spells CASSLTVAREQYF. CDR3 coding DNA: TGTGCCAGCAGCTTAACGGTGGCTCGCGAGCAGTACTTC.

There are a few counts of this clone. The chain combines TRBV7-2 with TRBJ2-2; no clear D. Germline V gives CDR1 SGHTA, CDR2 FQGNSA. V dropped 5 bases and J dropped 6 bases, with 13 bases sitting between them. CDR3 length: 14 residues. The CDR3 protein is CASSPQAEAGELFF. The CDR3 DNA reads as TGTGCCAGCAGCCCCCAGGCAGAGGCCGGGGAGCTGTTTTTT.

This clone occurred a few times. This chain connects TRBV30 to TRBJ1-1; a possible D gene is TRBD1 (5 bases). The length of the CDR3 is 13 residues. V was trimmed by 6 bases and J by 0 bases, leaving 11 bases between them. In germline, CDR1 is GTSNPN, CDR2 SVGIG (reference sequence). The CDR3 coding sequence is TGTGCCTGTCGACAGCAACTGAACACTGAAGCTTTCTTT. Translation gives CACRQQLNTEAFF. Full variable domain (remainder filled in from reference TRBV30 and TRBJ1-1): SQTIHQWPATLVQPVGSPLSLECTVEGTSNPNLYWYRQAAGRGLQLLFYSVGIGQISSEVPQNLSASRPQDRQFILSSKKLLLSDSGFYLCACRQQLNTEAFFGQGTRLTVV.

This clone showed up just a few times. The V and J genes are TRBV7-2 and TRBJ1-2, with D maybe TRBD1 (5 bases). Germline V gene lookup returns CDR1 SGHTA and CDR2 FQGNSA. The length of the CDR3 is 15 residues. V was trimmed by 1 base and J by 9 bases, leaving 18 bases between them. The CDR3: CASSLDRTPPDSYTF. CDR3 DNA sequence: TGTGCCAGCAGCTTAGACAGAACACCACCGGACAGCTACACCTTC.

This clone has only one observation. J is TRBJ2-1 and V is TRBV2; tentatively, D is TRBD2 (5 bases). Germline CDR1 and CDR2: SNHLY and FYNNEI. V lost 1 base, J lost 15 bases, and 13 bases lay in between. The CDR3 is 12 amino acids. CDR3 nucleotides: TGTGCCAGCAGTGAAGGGCAACCGCGGGTGTTCTTC. Encoded protein: CASSEGQPRVFF.

This clone was seen only a few times. The gene calls are TRBV16 and TRBJ2-5; D is unclear. The ends were cut back, 5 bases at V and 1 base at J, with 2 bases in the middle. CDR3 length: 11 residues. CDR1 is KGHSY and CDR2 is FQNENV in the germline V gene. CDR3 sequence reads: CASSSQETQYF. The CDR3 DNA follows: TGTGCCAGCAGCTCCCAAGAGACCCAGTACTTC.

This chain uses TRBV4-3 with TRBJ2-1; 8 bases align to TRBD1. The V segment lost 2 bases and the J segment 4 bases; nucleotides outside the gene matches: 4. Per germline, CDR1 LGHNA and CDR2 YSLEER. The CDR3 length is 15 residues. In DNA, the CDR3 is TGCGCCAGCAGCCAAACTACAGGGGGGTACAATGAGCAGTTCTTC. This codes for CASSQTTGGYNEQFF.

The V and J genes are TRBV11-2 and TRBJ2-5; tentative D call: TRBD1 (6 bases). Germline V lookup: CDR1 SGHAT, CDR2 FQNNGV. V lost 5 bases and J lost 1, with 11 bases in between. The CDR3 is 14 amino acids. In DNA form, the CDR3 reads TGTGCCAGCAGCAAACAGGGAGTCCAAGAGACCCAGTACTTC. Translating gives CASSKQGVQETQYF.

The chain is built from TRBV7-9 and TRBJ1-6; TRBD1 might be the D (5 bases). The V and J ends lost 1 base and 10 bases respectively, with 8 bases between them. The CDR3 loop spans 13 amino acids. Looked up from germline, CDR1 is SEHNR and CDR2 is FQNEAQ (reference sequence). CDR3 DNA sequence: TGTGCCAGCAGCTTAGAAGGGGACTCACCCCTCCACTTT. As protein: CASSLEGDSPLHF.

V gene TRBV29-1 combines with J gene TRBJ1-2; tentative D call: TRBD1 (6 bases). The CDR3 consists of 13 residues. Trimming took off 4 bases at V and 7 bases at J, with 16 bases between the two ends. CDR1 and CDR2 (germline): SQVTM, ANQGSEA. In DNA, the CDR3 is TGCAGCGTTGCGAGGGGGACCACTAGTGGCTACACCTTC. This encodes CSVARGTTSGYTF.

Comments on this clone: A junction boundary mismatches the germline segment, possibly from a read error. The rearrangement joins TRBV2 to TRBJ1-6, with D hard to call. The CDR3 extends over 15 amino acids. Per germline, CDR1 SNHLY and CDR2 FYNNEI. The CDR3 here is CASIERNHLNSPLHF. As DNA, the CDR3 is TGTGCCAGCATTGAAAGGAACCACCTTAATTCACCCCTCCACTTT.

The rearrangement links TRBV29-1 to TRBJ1-1; maybe TRBD1 (5 bases). CDR3 length: 12 amino acids. CDR1 is SQVTM, CDR2 ANQGSEA, per germline. V was shortened by 7 bases and J by 1 base, with 10 bases between the two germline ends. The DNA for the CDR3 is TGCAGCGCTGACGGACAGAACACTGAAGCTTTCTTT. Protein: CSADGQNTEAFF.